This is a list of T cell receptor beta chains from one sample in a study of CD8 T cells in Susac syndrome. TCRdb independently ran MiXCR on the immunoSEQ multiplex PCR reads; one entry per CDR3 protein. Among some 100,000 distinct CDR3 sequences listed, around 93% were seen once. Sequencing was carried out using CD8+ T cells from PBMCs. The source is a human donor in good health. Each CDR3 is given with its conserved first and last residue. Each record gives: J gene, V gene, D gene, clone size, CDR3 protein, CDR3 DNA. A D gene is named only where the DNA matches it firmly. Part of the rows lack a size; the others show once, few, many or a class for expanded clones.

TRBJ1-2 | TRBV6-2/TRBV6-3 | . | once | CASRPGTAGYYGYTF | TGTGCCAGCAGACCCGGGACCGCCGGATACTATGGCTACACCTTC
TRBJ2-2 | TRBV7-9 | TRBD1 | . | CASSSRDRGPTGELFF | TGTGCCAGCAGCTCCCGAGACAGGGGACCCACCGGGGAGCTGTTTTTT
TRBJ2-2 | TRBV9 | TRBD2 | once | CASSSSGNGELFF | TGTGCCAGCAGTTCCAGCGGGAACGGGGAGCTGTTTTTT
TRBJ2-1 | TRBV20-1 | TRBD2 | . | CSAVRLAGGHRDEQFF | TGCAGTGCTGTGAGACTAGCGGGGGGGCATCGGGATGAGCAGTTCTTC
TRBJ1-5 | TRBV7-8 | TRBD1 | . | CASSQGTVIQPQHF | TGTGCCAGCAGCCAAGGGACAGTGATCCAGCCCCAGCATTTT
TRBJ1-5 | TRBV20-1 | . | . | CSASPSGLKNQPQHF | TGCAGTGCATCTCCGTCCGGGCTGAAAAATCAGCCCCAGCATTTT
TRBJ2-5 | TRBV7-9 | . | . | CASSFSRGETQYF | TGTGCCAGCAGCTTTTCCAGGGGAGAGACCCAGTACTTC
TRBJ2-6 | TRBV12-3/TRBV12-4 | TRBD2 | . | CASSLSSGRPGANVLTF | TGTGCCAGCAGTTTATCTAGCGGGAGGCCTGGGGCCAACGTCCTGACTTTC
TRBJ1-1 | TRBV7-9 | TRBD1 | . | CASSLGGQLNTEAFF | TGTGCCAGCAGCTTAGGGGGACAGCTGAACACTGAAGCTTTCTTT
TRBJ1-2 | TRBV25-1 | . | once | CASSGSGTRPYGYTF | TGTGCCAGCTCGGGGAGTGGAACCCGACCTTATGGCTACACCTTC
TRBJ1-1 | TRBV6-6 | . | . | CASSLVNTEAFF | TGTGCCAGCAGTCTCGTGAACACTGAAGCTTTCTTT
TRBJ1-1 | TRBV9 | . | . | CASSVYLAGEAFF | TGTGCCAGCAGCGTCTATCTGGCGGGAGAAGCTTTCTTT
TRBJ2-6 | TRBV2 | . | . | CAMNGLSKSSGANVLTF | TGTGCCATGAATGGGCTGAGTAAGAGTTCTGGGGCCAACGTCCTGACTTTC
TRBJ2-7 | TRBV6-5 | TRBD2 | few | CASTVSGSAYEQYF | TGTGCCAGCACCGTAAGCGGGAGCGCCTACGAGCAGTACTTC
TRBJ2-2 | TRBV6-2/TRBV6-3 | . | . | CASRGNGVNTGELFF | TGTGCCAGCAGGGGAAACGGGGTAAACACCGGGGAGCTGTTTTTT
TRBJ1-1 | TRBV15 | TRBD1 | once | CATSRDRRMNTEAFF | TGTGCCACCAGCAGGGACAGGAGAATGAACACTGAAGCTTTCTTT
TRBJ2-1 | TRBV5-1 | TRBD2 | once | CASSPLSGRAYEQFF | TGCGCCAGCAGCCCATTAAGCGGGAGGGCCTATGAGCAGTTCTTC
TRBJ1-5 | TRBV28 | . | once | CASSPLKGNQPQHF | TGTGCCAGCAGTCCACTGAAGGGCAATCAGCCCCAGCATTTT
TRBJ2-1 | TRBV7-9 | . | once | CASSLDGGLSYNEQFF | TGTGCCAGCAGCTTAGACGGGGGCCTTTCCTACAATGAGCAGTTCTTC
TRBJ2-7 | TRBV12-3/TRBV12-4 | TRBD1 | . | CASRQGTGGYYEQYF | TGTGCCAGCAGGCAAGGCACAGGGGGCTACTACGAGCAGTACTTC
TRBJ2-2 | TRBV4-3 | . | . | CASSQDWRQLAGELFF | TGCGCCAGCAGCCAAGACTGGCGACAGTTGGCCGGGGAGCTGTTTTTT
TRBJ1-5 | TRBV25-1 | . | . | CASSRGNLGGNQPQHF | TGTGCCAGCAGTCGTGGCAACCTAGGGGGCAATCAGCCCCAGCATTTT
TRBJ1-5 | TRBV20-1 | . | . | CSAPKGRDNQPQHF | TGCAGTGCTCCTAAGGGAAGGGACAATCAGCCCCAGCATTTT
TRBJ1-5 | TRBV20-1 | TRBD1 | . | CSSVARGQGGNSNQPQHF | TGCAGTTCCGTGGCAAGGGGACAGGGTGGGAATAGCAATCAGCCCCAGCATTTT
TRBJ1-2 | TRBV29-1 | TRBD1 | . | CSLWGQGKGYTF | TGCAGCCTGTGGGGACAGGGAAAAGGCTACACCTTC
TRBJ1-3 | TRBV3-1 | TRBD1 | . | CASSRWTGYDSGNTIYF | TGTGCCAGCAGCCGTTGGACAGGGTATGATAGTGGAAACACCATATATTTT
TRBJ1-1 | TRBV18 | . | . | CASSPPPRAPEAFF | TGTGCCAGCTCACCACCTCCCAGGGCCCCTGAAGCTTTCTTT
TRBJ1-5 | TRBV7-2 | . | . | CASSPPGPYQPQHF | TGTGCCAGCAGCCCCCCGGGACCCTATCAGCCCCAGCATTTT
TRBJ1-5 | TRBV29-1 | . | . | CSVEVSDGQPQHF | TGCAGCGTTGAGGTGTCAGACGGTCAGCCCCAGCATTTT
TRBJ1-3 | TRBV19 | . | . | CASFEGRSGNTIYF | TGTGCCAGTTTCGAGGGTCGCTCTGGAAACACCATATATTTT
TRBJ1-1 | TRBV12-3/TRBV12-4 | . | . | CASSLGEAGPQGAFF | TGTGCCAGCAGTTTAGGCGAAGCGGGACCCCAGGGAGCTTTCTTT
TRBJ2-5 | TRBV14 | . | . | CASSSTGSWETQYF | TGTGCCAGCAGCTCAACAGGGTCCTGGGAGACCCAGTACTTC
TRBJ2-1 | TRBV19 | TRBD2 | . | CASMAGGLGHNEQFF | TGTGCCAGTATGGCTGGGGGACTAGGGCACAATGAGCAGTTCTTC